Listed below are T cell receptor beta chains from one sample, sequenced in a study of blood T cell repertoires in COVID-19. The data were produced by immunoSEQ multiplex PCR, yet TCRdb's version contains in-frame clones alone and is incomplete. Of around 280,000 clones listed, about 82% were seen once; the top ten hold around 4.1%. Sequencing input: peripheral blood. The origin of the receptors is a woman aged 45-65 years with active or convalescent COVID-19. Both conserved end residues are part of each CDR3. Each record gives: clone size, D gene, J gene, V gene, CDR3 protein, CDR3 DNA. D genes are given only for firm matches. For some rows the clone size is stated as once, few or many, or as a class when expanded; others skip it.

.	.	TRBJ1-1	TRBV13	CASSLTVTTEAFF	TGTGCCAGCAGCTTGACAGTAACCACTGAAGCTTTCTTT
.	.	TRBJ1-5	TRBV6-6	CASSPRDNFISGNQPQHF	TGTGCCAGCAGTCCCCGGGACAATTTCATTAGCGGCAATCAGCCCCAGCATTTT
.	.	TRBJ2-5	TRBV24-1	CATSDRRRGGVQETQYF	TGTGCCACCAGTGATCGCCGTAGGGGGGGGGTCCAAGAGACCCAGTACTTC
.	.	TRBJ2-1	TRBV2	CAGGDIRSYNEQFF	TGTGCCGGGGGGGACATTCGCTCCTACAATGAGCAGTTCTTC
.	TRBD1	TRBJ1-5	TRBV19	CASSPRGGTGGSNQPQHF	TGTGCCAGTAGTCCCCGGGGTGGGACAGGGGGTAGCAATCAGCCCCAGCATTTT
.	TRBD2	TRBJ2-5	TRBV27	CASSLSAGAGQETQYF	TGTGCCAGCAGTTTAAGTGCGGGAGCAGGCCAAGAGACCCAGTACTTC
.	.	TRBJ2-6	TRBV5-1	CASSREDISGANVLTF	TGCGCCAGCAGCCGCGAGGACATTTCTGGGGCCAACGTCCTGACTTTC
.	TRBD1	TRBJ2-7	TRBV7-9	CASSLPGTGDLEQYF	TGTGCCAGCAGCTTACCGGGGACAGGGGATCTCGAGCAGTACTTC
.	.	TRBJ1-5	TRBV12-5	CASGLVPESNQPQHF	TGTGCTAGTGGTTTGGTTCCGGAGTCCAATCAGCCCCAGCATTTT
.	.	TRBJ2-3	TRBV7-9	CASEGRLSTDTQYF	TGTGCCAGCGAGGGAAGACTTAGCACAGATACGCAGTATTTT
.	.	TRBJ1-2	TRBV5-4	CASSLKVDYGYTF	TGTGCCAGCAGCTTGAAAGTAGACTATGGCTACACCTTC
.	TRBD2	TRBJ2-7	TRBV19	CASSISAGAREQYF	TGTGCCAGTAGTATCTCGGCGGGAGCTCGCGAGCAGTACTTC
.	.	TRBJ1-2	TRBV24-1	CATSDFRGYGYTF	TGTGCCACCAGTGATTTCCGGGGTTATGGCTACACCTTC
.	TRBD1	TRBJ1-2	TRBV5-8	CASRPRDRGLPLYTF	TGTGCCAGCAGACCCCGGGACAGGGGTCTCCCCCTCTACACCTTC
many	TRBD1	TRBJ1-1	TRBV7-9	CASSFRQGRMNTEAFF	TGTGCCAGCAGCTTCCGACAGGGGCGGATGAACACTGAAGCTTTCTTT
few	.	TRBJ1-5	TRBV3-1/TRBV3-2	CASSQTTGLGQPQHF	TGTGCCAGCAGCCAAACTACAGGGTTGGGTCAGCCCCAGCATTTT
.	TRBD2	TRBJ2-1	TRBV18	CASSPPSGTYNEQFF	TGTGCCAGCTCACCACCTAGCGGGACATACAATGAGCAGTTCTTC
.	TRBD1	TRBJ1-3	TRBV4-1	CASSQTGTASSSGNTIYF	TGCGCCAGCAGCCAGACCGGGACAGCGAGCTCCTCTGGAAACACCATATATTTT
.	TRBD1	TRBJ1-2	TRBV3-1/TRBV3-2	CASSQGTGGYGYTF	TGTGCCAGCAGCCAAGGGACAGGGGGCTATGGCTACACCTTC
.	.	TRBJ1-5	TRBV19	CASSPRENQPQHF	TGTGCCAGTAGTCCCAGGGAAAATCAGCCCCAGCATTTT
.	.	TRBJ2-2	TRBV7-6	CASSLDAGGISGELFF	TGTGCCAGCAGCTTAGACGCGGGCGGGATCTCCGGGGAGCTGTTTTTT
.	TRBD1	TRBJ1-4	TRBV5-1	CASSSDRGTNEKLFF	TGCGCCAGCAGCTCGGACAGGGGAACTAATGAAAAACTGTTTTTT
.	.	TRBJ1-2	TRBV5-1	CASSLGDSVGYGYTF	TGCGCCAGCAGCTTGGGGGACTCGGTGGGCTATGGCTACACCTTC
once	TRBD2	TRBJ2-1	TRBV5-5	CASSLLAGGDEQFF	TGTGCCAGCAGCTTGCTAGCGGGAGGGGATGAGCAGTTCTTC
.	.	TRBJ2-5	TRBV5-1	CASSLTAVQETQYF	TGCGCCAGCAGCCTAACTGCCGTCCAAGAGACCCAGTACTTC
.	.	TRBJ1-1	TRBV5-4	CASSLVSGNTEAFF	TGTGCCAGCAGCTTGGTTAGTGGTAACACTGAAGCTTTCTTT
.	TRBD2	TRBJ2-1	TRBV5-6	CASSLRLAGVREQFF	TGTGCCAGCAGCTTGAGACTAGCGGGAGTACGTGAGCAGTTCTTC
.	.	TRBJ1-4	TRBV7-9	CASSLLSGAGSNEKLFF	TGTGCCAGCAGCTTACTTAGCGGGGCAGGGAGTAATGAAAAACTGTTTTTT
.	TRBD2	TRBJ2-2	TRBV3-1/TRBV3-2	CASSQTSGSYTGELFF	TGTGCCAGCAGCCAGACTAGCGGGAGTTACACCGGGGAGCTGTTTTTT
.	TRBD1	TRBJ1-3	TRBV19	CASSFQGAAGNTIYF	TGTGCCAGTAGTTTCCAGGGGGCGGCAGGAAACACCATATATTTT
few	.	TRBJ1-4	TRBV7-9	CASSLSQGGEKLFF	TGTGCCAGCAGCTTATCGCAGGGAGGGGAAAAACTGTTTTTT
.	.	TRBJ2-3	TRBV15	CATSRDPGDTQYF	TGTGCCACCAGCAGAGATCCAGGCGATACGCAGTATTTT
.	.	TRBJ1-5	TRBV19	CASKGTGRRPQHF	TGTGCCAGTAAGGGAACAGGAAGGCGGCCCCAGCATTTT
.	TRBD1	TRBJ1-6	TRBV5-6	CASSPGTDNSPLHF	TGTGCCAGCAGCCCCGGGACAGATAATTCACCCCTCCACTTT
.	TRBD2	TRBJ2-2	TRBV19	CASSLTSGSDGELFF	TGTGCCAGTAGTTTAACTAGCGGGAGTGACGGGGAGCTGTTTTTT
.	.	TRBJ1-6	TRBV3-1/TRBV3-2	CASSQSSGSYNSPLHF	TGTGCCAGCAGCCAATCGTCGGGGTCCTATAATTCACCCCTCCACTTT
.	.	TRBJ1-3	TRBV7-9	CASSPPPSQGPGGNTIYF	TGTGCCAGCAGCCCACCCCCCTCACAGGGTCCGGGTGGAAACACCATATATTTT
.	TRBD2	TRBJ2-7	TRBV12-3/TRBV12-4	CASSTGLDYEQYF	TGTGCCAGCAGTACGGGACTAGACTACGAGCAGTACTTC
few	.	TRBJ2-3	TRBV29-1	CSVALFTDTQYF	TGCAGCGTTGCACTATTCACAGATACGCAGTATTTT
.	.	TRBJ1-1	TRBV6-5	CASSYDSVNTEAFF	TGTGCCAGCAGTTACGACAGTGTGAACACTGAAGCTTTCTTT